The 24 T cell receptor beta chains reported below all come from one sample, sequenced in a study of identical twins. Each CDR3 protein is one row after TCRdb ran MiXCR on the 5' RACE reads. This sample has 570,000 or so distinct CDR3 sequences; just under 10% occur once, and the top ten carry under 3.5%. This same sample was also taken into another study, of yellow fever vaccine responses in identical twins.

Source material: PBMCs. The receptors shown here come from a woman younger than 30 in good health.

This clonotype came up many times. The chain employs TRBV3-1 and TRBJ2-1; TRBD1 aligns across 7 bases. The CDR3 loop spans 15 amino acids. V was pared by 4 bases and J by 7 bases, with 10 bases of the junction left unmatched. The V gene's germline CDR1 is LGHDT and CDR2 YNNKEL (reference sequence). DNA of the CDR3: TGTGCCAGCAGCCCTCGACAGGGTCAGGGAAATGAGCAGTTCTTC. It translates to CASSPRQGQGNEQFF.

This clonotype was seen repeatedly, ten times or more. The chain has TRBV20-1 and TRBJ2-1; TRBD1 is a possible D gene (5 bases). Germline values: CDR1 DFQATT, CDR2 SNEGSKA (reference sequence). This CDR3 contains 15 residues. Deletions cut 1 base from V and 7 bases from J, with 17 bases between. The CDR3 reads CSARGGRGPRNEQFF. CDR3 DNA sequence: TGCAGTGCTAGAGGTGGTAGGGGTCCGCGGAATGAGCAGTTCTTC.

The genes are TRBV21-1 and TRBJ2-3; the table's D call of TRBD2 was not tested on the DNA. TRBV21-1 has pseudogene status. This CDR3 is built from 16 residues. CDR3 in DNA: TGTGCCAGCAGCAAAAGGCGGGAGGAGGGCACAGATACGCAGTATTTT. This encodes CASSKRREEGTDTQYF.

The V gene is TRBV4-3, the J gene TRBJ2-3; no definite D call. V was cut by 0 bases and J by 3 bases, with 10 bases left in between. CDR1 and CDR2 from the germline V gene are LGHNA and YSLEER. CDR3 length: 15 residues. The CDR3 region has the DNA TGCGCCAGCAGCCAAGATAGGCCTACTACAGATACGCAGTATTTT. Its protein product is CASSQDRPTTDTQYF.

This clonotype was detected many times. The J gene is TRBJ2-7, the V gene TRBV29-1, with a possible D match to TRBD2 (5 bases). The length of the CDR3 is 13 residues. V gave up 4 bases and J gave up 4 bases, with 14 bases separating them. CDR1 is SQVTM and CDR2 is ANQGSEA in the germline V gene. The CDR3 is CSVVFAGTYEQYF. Here the CDR3 DNA reads TGCAGCGTTGTTTTTGCGGGTACTTACGAGCAGTACTTC.

This clonotype was seen only a few times. This sequence joins TRBV20-1 and TRBJ2-7; TRBD1 or TRBD2 may be the D gene (5 bases each). Trimming left V 6 bases short and J 6 bases short, with 21 bases between. Germline CDR1 reads DFQATT; CDR2 reads SNEGSKA (reference sequence). The CDR3 length is 14 residues. The CDR3 bases are TGCAGTGCCCAAAGGAGAAATGGGGGTTTCGAGCAGTACTTC. It yields the protein CSAQRRNGGFEQYF.

This clonotype has ten or more counts. Here the CDR3 reads CASPRGLTEAFF. CDR3 nucleotides: TGTGCCAGCCCAAGGGGGCTCACTGAAGCTTTCTTT. The chain uses TRBV21-1 and TRBJ1-1; the D call TRBD1 from the table was never checked on the DNA. TRBV21-1 is a pseudogene locus. The CDR3 has 12 residues.

This clonotype was detected only a few times. This chain joins TRBV6-6 and TRBJ2-7; no reliable D call. The CDR3 sequence is 11 residues long. V was cut by 8 bases and J by 1 base, with 6 bases left in between. Germline V gene data show CDR1 as MNHNY and CDR2 as SVGAGI (reference sequence). The CDR3 bases are TGTGCCAGCGGCGAATCCTACGAGCAGTACTTC. As protein: CASGESYEQYF.

This clonotype has more than one count but fewer than ten. This sequence joins TRBV14 and TRBJ2-5; tentatively, D is TRBD2 (5 bases). V dropped 4 bases and J dropped 3 bases, with 15 bases sitting between them. The CDR3 sequence is 15 residues long. CDR1 and CDR2 from the germline V gene are SGHDN and FVKESK. The CDR3 nucleotides read TGTGCCAGCAGCCCAAGAATACTAGTCAAAGAGACCCAGTACTTC. As protein: CASSPRILVKETQYF.

The V gene is TRBV7-9, the J gene TRBJ2-7; TRBD2 agrees at 11 bases. J was trimmed by 3 bases and V by 4 bases; bases with no gene match: 8. CDR1 is SEHNR and CDR2 is FQNEAQ in the germline V gene (reference sequence). The CDR3 is 16 amino acids. CDR3 loop: CASSSNRLAGIYEQYF. As DNA, the CDR3 is TGTGCCAGCAGCTCTAACAGACTAGCGGGAATCTACGAGCAGTACTTC.

The chain recombines TRBV7-9 with TRBJ2-7, with D hard to call. CDR3 length equals 12 residues. Trimming pared 5 bases from V and 3 bases from J, leaving 8 bases between. The V gene's germline CDR1 is SEHNR and CDR2 FQNEAQ (reference sequence). This chain's CDR3 is CASSHEIYEQYF. CDR3 in DNA: TGTGCCAGCAGCCACGAGATCTACGAGCAGTACTTC.

The chain carries TRBV6-2 or TRBV6-3 and TRBJ2-5; TRBD2 matches 10 bases. V lost 6 bases, J lost 5 bases, and 15 bases stayed unmatched. Germline V gene sequence: CDR1 MNHEY, CDR2 SVGEGT. The CDR3 has 17 residues. The chain's CDR3 is CASSTPRLAGYGETQYF. CDR3 nucleotide sequence: TGTGCCAGCAGCACCCCCCGACTAGCGGGTTATGGTGAGACCCAGTACTTC.

This clonotype was counted at least ten times. The rearrangement uses TRBV4-1 and TRBJ2-7; D unresolved. The CDR3 covers 15 residues. Germline CDR1 is MGHRA and CDR2 is YSYEKL. V was trimmed by 3 bases and J by 12 bases, leaving 24 bases between them. The CDR3 nucleotides read TGCGCCAGCAGCCATAACGACATAAACCCCCCGGGTCGGTACTTC. This sequence encodes CASSHNDINPPGRYF.

This clonotype was seen more than once but under ten times. The V gene is TRBV29-1, the J gene TRBJ2-1; 8 positions match TRBD1. CDR3 length equals 14 residues. Germline lookup yields CDR1 SQVTM and CDR2 ANQGSEA. The V segment lost 7 bases and the J segment 0 bases; nucleotides outside the gene matches: 5. The CDR3 loop reads CSGTDRGSYNEQFF. DNA for the CDR3: TGCAGCGGGACCGACAGGGGCTCCTACAATGAGCAGTTCTTC.

Ten or more counts support this clonotype. The V gene is TRBV28, the J gene TRBJ2-3, with 7 nucleotides matching TRBD2. CDR3 length: 15 amino acids. Germline CDR1 MDHEN, CDR2 SYDVKM. After removal of 5 bases from V and 2 bases from J, the junction contained 7 bases not matched to a gene. In nucleotides, the CDR3 is TGTGCCAGCAGTCCCCGGACTAGTCTCACAGATACGCAGTATTTT. It is translated as CASSPRTSLTDTQYF.

The chain carries TRBV30 and TRBJ2-7; perhaps TRBD2 as D (7 bases). CDR1 GTSNPN and CDR2 SVGIG come from the germline V gene (reference sequence). V lost 3 bases, J lost 6 bases, and 15 bases lay in between. This CDR3 has 13 amino acids. In DNA, the CDR3 is TGTGCCTGGAGAACCACTAGGGGGGGCGAGCAGTACTTC. As protein: CAWRTTRGGEQYF.

This chain connects TRBV9 to TRBJ2-7; TRBD2 aligns across 8 bases. Germline assignment: CDR1 SGDLS and CDR2 YYNGEE. Losses at the gene ends were 0 bases for V and 3 bases for J; bases not matched to a gene: 5. The CDR3 has 15 amino acids. Here the CDR3 reads CASSVEGLAGYEQYF. As DNA, the CDR3 is TGTGCCAGCAGCGTAGAGGGGCTAGCGGGCTACGAGCAGTACTTC.

This clonotype was picked up a small number of times. The chain recombines TRBV5-6 with TRBJ2-1; 9 bases align to TRBD2. Germline values: CDR1 SGHDT, CDR2 YYEEEE. V lost 4 bases to trimming and J lost 7 bases; unmatched junction nucleotides: 6. There are 14 residues in the CDR3. CDR3 nucleotide sequence: TGTGCCAGCAGCCCGATGGGACTAGCAAATGAGCAGTTCTTC. Protein product: CASSPMGLANEQFF.

At least ten counts were recorded for this clonotype. The chain employs TRBV4-2 and TRBJ2-7; D is perhaps TRBD1 (5 bases). Deletions cut 1 base from V and 7 bases from J, with 8 bases between. This CDR3 spans 12 amino acids. The germline V gene encodes CDR1 LGHNA and CDR2 YNFKEQ. CDR3 sequence (DNA): TGTGCCAGCAGCCAAGGGTCAGGGGAGCAGTACTTC. The encoded protein is CASSQGSGEQYF.

V and J are TRBV18 and TRBJ2-7; TRBD2 aligns across 12 bases. The V gene end was trimmed by 4 bases and the J gene end by 6 bases; junction bases not matched to a gene: 7. This CDR3 contains 15 residues. The germline gives CDR1 KGHSH, CDR2 LQKENI. The CDR3 DNA follows: TGTGCCAGCTCACGGTCCCTAGCGGGAGGGCCCGAGCAGTACTTC. It translates to CASSRSLAGGPEQYF. Based on the CDR3 plus reference TRBV18 and TRBJ2-7, the full variable domain is NAGVMQNPRHLVRRRGQEARLRCSPMKGHSHVYWYRQLPEEGLKFMVYLQKENIIDESGMPKERFSAEFPKEGPSILRIQQVVRGDSAAYFCASSRSLAGGPEQYFGPGTRLTVT.

The chain links TRBV30 to TRBJ2-1; possible D gene TRBD2, 6 bases. There are 14 residues in the CDR3. Trimming left V 2 bases short and J 0 bases short, with 8 bases between. CDR1 GTSNPN and CDR2 SVGIG come from the germline V gene (reference sequence). The CDR3 region is CAWSPGSSYNEQFF. CDR3 sequence (DNA): TGTGCCTGGAGTCCCGGGAGCTCCTACAATGAGCAGTTCTTC.

This clonotype was found many times. V is TRBV12-3 or TRBV12-4 and J is TRBJ2-1, with TRBD2 matching over 8 bases. Trimming took 3 bases from V and 5 from J; bases not matched to a gene: 9. The CDR3 covers 16 residues. The CDR3, as DNA: TGTGCCAGCAGTTTTAGTGTAGTAGCGGGAAACAATGAGCAGTTCTTC. Protein: CASSFSVVAGNNEQFF.

The V call is TRBV27, the J call TRBJ2-7; perhaps TRBD2 as D (5 bases). Per the germline V gene, CDR1 is MNHEY and CDR2 is SMNVEV (reference sequence). V lost 4 bases to trimming and J lost 2 bases, with 15 bases between them. CDR3 size: 15 residues. Here the CDR3 DNA reads TGTGCCAGCAGTTACCCCCAGGTGGGAGCCTACGAGCAGTACTTC. Translated, it gives CASSYPQVGAYEQYF.

This clonotype came up many times. V and J are TRBV5-1 and TRBJ1-4; a weak D match, TRBD1 (6 bases). Trimming took 0 bases from V and 6 from J, leaving 12 bases between them. The CDR3 runs to 15 residues. Germline V gives CDR1 SGHRS, CDR2 YFSETQ. In DNA, the CDR3 is TGCGCCAGCAGCTTGGAGTCAGGGGCCTATGAAAAACTGTTTTTT. It yields the protein CASSLESGAYEKLFF.